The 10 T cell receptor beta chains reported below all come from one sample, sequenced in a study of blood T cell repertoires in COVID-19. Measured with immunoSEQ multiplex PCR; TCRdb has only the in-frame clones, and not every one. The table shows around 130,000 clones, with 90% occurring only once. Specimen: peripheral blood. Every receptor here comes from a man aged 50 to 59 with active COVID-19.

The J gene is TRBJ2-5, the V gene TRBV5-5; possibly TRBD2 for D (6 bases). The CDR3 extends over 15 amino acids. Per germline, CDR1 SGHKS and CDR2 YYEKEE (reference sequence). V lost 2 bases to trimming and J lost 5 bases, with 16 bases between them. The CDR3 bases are TGTGCCAGCAGCTTTAGGGAGGCCACATCCGAGACCCAGTACTTC. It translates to CASSFREATSETQYF.

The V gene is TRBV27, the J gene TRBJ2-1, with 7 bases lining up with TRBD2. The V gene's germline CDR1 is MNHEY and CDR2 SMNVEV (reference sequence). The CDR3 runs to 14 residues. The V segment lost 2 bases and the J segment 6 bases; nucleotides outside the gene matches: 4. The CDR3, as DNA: TGTGCCAGCAGTTTAGGGCTAGCGGTCAATGAGCAGTTCTTC. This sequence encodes CASSLGLAVNEQFF.

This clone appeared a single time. CDR3 protein: CATSSGGAANTGELFF. The CDR3 bases are TGTGCCACCAGCAGTGGAGGGGCAGCGAACACCGGGGAGCTGTTTTTT. The chain combines TRBV15 with TRBJ2-2, with D perhaps TRBD2 (6 bases). The CDR3 runs to 16 residues. V lost 3 bases and J lost 0, with 11 bases in between. Germline V gene sequence: CDR1 LNHNV, CDR2 YYDKDF (reference sequence).

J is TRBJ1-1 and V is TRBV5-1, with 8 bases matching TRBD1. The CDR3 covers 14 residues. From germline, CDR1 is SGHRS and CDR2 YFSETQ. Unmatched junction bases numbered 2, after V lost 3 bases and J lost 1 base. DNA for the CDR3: TGCGCCAGCAGCTCACAGGGGGGGAACACTGAAGCTTTCTTT. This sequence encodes CASSSQGGNTEAFF.

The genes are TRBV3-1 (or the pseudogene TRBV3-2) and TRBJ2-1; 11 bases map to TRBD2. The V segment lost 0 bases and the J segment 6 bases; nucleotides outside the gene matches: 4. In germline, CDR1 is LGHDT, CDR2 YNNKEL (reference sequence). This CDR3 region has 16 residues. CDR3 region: CASSQDLAGGRNEQFF. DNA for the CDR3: TGTGCCAGCAGCCAAGATTTAGCGGGGGGGCGCAATGAGCAGTTCTTC.

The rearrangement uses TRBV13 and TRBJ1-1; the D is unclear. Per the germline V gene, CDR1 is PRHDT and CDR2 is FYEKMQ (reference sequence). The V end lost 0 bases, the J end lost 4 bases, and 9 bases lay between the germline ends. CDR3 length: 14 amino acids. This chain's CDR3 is CASSLGQVSTEAFF. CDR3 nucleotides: TGTGCCAGCAGCTTAGGCCAGGTCAGCACTGAAGCTTTCTTT.

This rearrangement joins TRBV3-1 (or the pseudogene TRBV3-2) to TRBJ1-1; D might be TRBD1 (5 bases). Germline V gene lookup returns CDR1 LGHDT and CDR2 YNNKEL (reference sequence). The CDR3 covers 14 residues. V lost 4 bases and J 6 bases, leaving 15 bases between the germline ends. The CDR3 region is CASSPRIRGAEAFF. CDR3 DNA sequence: TGTGCCAGCAGCCCCCGAATCCGGGGGGCTGAAGCTTTCTTT.

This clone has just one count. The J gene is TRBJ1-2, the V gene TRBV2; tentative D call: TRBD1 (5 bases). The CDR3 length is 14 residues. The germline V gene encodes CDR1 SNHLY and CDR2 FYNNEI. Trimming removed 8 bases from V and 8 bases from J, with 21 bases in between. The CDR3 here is CASALAGERGGYTF. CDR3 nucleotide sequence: TGTGCCAGCGCCTTGGCCGGGGAACGGGGGGGCTACACCTTC.

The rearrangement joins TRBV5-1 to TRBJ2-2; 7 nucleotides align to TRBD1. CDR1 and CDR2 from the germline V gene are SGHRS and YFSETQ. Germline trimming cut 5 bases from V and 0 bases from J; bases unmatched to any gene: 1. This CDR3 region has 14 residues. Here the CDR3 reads CASRGQANTGELFF. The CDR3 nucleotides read TGCGCCAGCAGAGGACAGGCGAACACCGGGGAGCTGTTTTTT.

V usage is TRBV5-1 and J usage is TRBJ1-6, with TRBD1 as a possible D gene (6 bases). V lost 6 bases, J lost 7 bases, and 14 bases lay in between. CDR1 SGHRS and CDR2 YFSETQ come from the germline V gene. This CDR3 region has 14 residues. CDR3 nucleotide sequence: TGCGCCAGCACTCAGGGGCAGGGGAATTCACCCCTCCACTTT. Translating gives CASTQGQGNSPLHF.